Following are 29 T cell receptor beta chains from one sample sequenced in a study of cytomegalovirus exposure and HLA in healthy donors. Primers included in the PCR were 60 Vbeta and 13 Jbeta primers. Generated by immunoSEQ multiplex PCR, the TCRdb table keeps only in-frame clones and is missing some. This table has approximately 150,000 clones, roughly 80% appearing once. Sequencing used PBMCs. All receptors derive from a male donor in good health and CMV-seronegative.

The chain is built from TRBV11-3 and TRBJ1-5; D gene uncertain. There are 11 residues in the CDR3. Germline V gene sequence: CDR1 SGHNT, CDR2 YENEEA. V was clipped by 4 bases and J by 4 bases, with 2 bases between them. In nucleotides, the CDR3 is TGTGCCAGCAGCTCGAATCAGCCCCAGCATTTT. The encoded protein is CASSSNQPQHF. Together with reference TRBV11-3 and TRBJ1-5, the CDR3 gives the full variable domain: EAGVVQSPRYKIIEKKQPVAFWCNPISGHNTLYWYLQNLGQGPELLIRYENEEAVDDSQLPKDRFSAERLKGVDSTLKIQPAELGDSAVYLCASSSNQPQHFGDGTRLSIL.

CDR3 sequence (DNA): TGTGCCAGCAGCTTAGCCCCCGGGGATTATGGCTACACCTTC. It encodes CASSLAPGDYGYTF. The genes are TRBV7-2 and TRBJ1-2; D gene uncertain. Looked up from germline, CDR1 is SGHTA and CDR2 is FQGNSA. Trimming shortened V by 0 bases and J by 5 bases, and 10 bases separated the two germline ends. This CDR3 has 14 residues. Using reference TRBV7-2 and TRBJ1-2 for the parts outside the CDR3, the full variable domain is GAGVSQSPSNKVTEKGKDVELRCDPISGHTALYWYRQSLGQGLEFLIYFQGNSAPDKSGLPSDRFSAERTGGSVSTLTIQRTQQEDSAVYLCASSLAPGDYGYTFGSGTRLTVV.

About this clone itself: This sample includes further DNA sequences coding for the same CDR3. V is TRBV6-1 and J is TRBJ1-2; D may be TRBD1 (5 bases). Germline V gene lookup returns CDR1 MNHNS and CDR2 SASEGT. Trimming removed 6 bases from V and 5 bases from J, with 16 bases in between. The CDR3 loop spans 14 amino acids. CDR3 in amino acids: CASSSGGAGYGYTF. The CDR3, as DNA: TGTGCCAGCAGCTCGGGTGGGGCAGGTTATGGCTACACCTTC.

V gene TRBV2 combines with J gene TRBJ2-6; D is undetermined. The CDR3 extends over 15 amino acids. The germline CDR1 and CDR2 sequences are SNHLY and FYNNEI. V was trimmed by 6 bases and J by 1 base, leaving 10 bases between them. The CDR3 nucleotides are TGTGCCAGCAGATCGACTGTTTCTGGGGCCAACGTCCTGACTTTC. Translation gives CASRSTVSGANVLTF.

The V and J genes are TRBV6-4 and TRBJ2-1, with 9 bases matching TRBD2. The J segment lost 5 bases and the V segment lost 4 bases, leaving 6 bases of the junction unmatched. Germline V lookup: CDR1 MRHNA, CDR2 SNTAGT. CDR3 length: 15 residues. CDR3 sequence: CASSGIAGANNEQFF. CDR3 in DNA: TGTGCCAGCAGTGGTATAGCGGGAGCGAACAATGAGCAGTTCTTC.

V usage is TRBV6-1 and J usage is TRBJ2-1; a weak D match, TRBD2 (6 bases). Germline V gives CDR1 MNHNS, CDR2 SASEGT. The CDR3 extends over 17 amino acids. Trimming shortened V by 3 bases and J by 8 bases, and 23 bases separated the two germline ends. This chain's CDR3 is CASSESVSGSRVDEQFF. CDR3 in DNA: TGTGCCAGCAGTGAGTCCGTAAGCGGGTCCAGGGTCGATGAGCAGTTCTTC.

The V call is TRBV5-1, the J call TRBJ1-2; 10 bases fit TRBD1. The CDR3 runs to 16 residues. Trimming cost V 4 bases and J 7 bases; bases outside gene matches: 13. CDR1 is SGHRS, CDR2 YFSETQ, per germline. The CDR3 loop is CASSITFRDRGPGYTF. DNA for the CDR3: TGCGCCAGCAGCATAACTTTCCGGGACAGGGGCCCTGGCTACACCTTC. The full variable domain, rest sourced from reference TRBV5-1 and TRBJ1-2, is KAGVTQTPRYLIKTRGQQVTLSCSPISGHRSVSWYQQTPGQGLQFLFEYFSETQRNKGNFPGRFSGRQFSNSRSEMNVSTLELGDSALYLCASSITFRDRGPGYTFGSGTRLTVV.

CDR3 protein: CASRTGTSGRASEQYF. CDR3 bases: TGCGCCAGCAGAACCGGGACTAGCGGGAGGGCCTCCGAGCAGTACTTC. The J gene is TRBJ2-7, the V gene TRBV10-2; 16 bases align to TRBD2. This CDR3 is 16 amino acids long. The germline gives CDR1 WSHSY, CDR2 SAAADI. The V gene end was trimmed by 6 bases and the J gene end by 6 bases; junction bases not matched to a gene: 8.

With regard to this clone: This may be a read error: a much more frequent sequence differs by one nucleotide. This chain connects TRBV4-3 to TRBJ2-5, with TRBD2 identical over 13 bases. Trimming cost V 1 base and J 5 bases; bases outside gene matches: 4. The CDR3 spans 16 residues. Germline values: CDR1 LGHNA, CDR2 YSLEER. The DNA of the CDR3 is TGCGCCAGCAGCCAAGGAACTAGCGGGGGGGCGGAGACCCAGTACTTC. It codes for CASSQGTSGGAETQYF.

DNA of the CDR3: TGCGCCAGCAGCTTGGCCCTTGGACAAAACTATGGCTACACCTTC. Encoded protein: CASSLALGQNYGYTF. This chain connects TRBV5-1 to TRBJ1-2; D perhaps matches TRBD1 (5 bases). In germline, CDR1 is SGHRS, CDR2 YFSETQ. The ends were cut back, 0 bases at V and 2 bases at J, with 11 bases in the middle. This CDR3 region has 15 residues.

The V gene is TRBV18, the J gene TRBJ1-6; no definite D call. Germline CDR1 is KGHSH and CDR2 is LQKENI. The V and J ends lost 4 bases and 9 bases respectively, with 19 bases between them. The CDR3 has 16 amino acids. Here the CDR3 reads CASSHQKGTSGSPLHF. DNA for the CDR3: TGTGCCAGCTCACACCAAAAGGGTACTAGCGGTTCACCCCTCCACTTT.

The chain joins TRBV7-2 to TRBJ2-7; 9 bases are shared with TRBD1. This CDR3 is built from 14 residues. Germline V lookup: CDR1 SGHTA, CDR2 FQGNSA. V trimming: 5 bases; J trimming: 1 base; junction bases outside the gene matches: 3. CDR3 residues: CASSLDRGSYEQYF. Written as DNA, the CDR3 is TGTGCCAGCAGCCTGGACAGGGGTTCCTACGAGCAGTACTTC.

The V and J genes are TRBV7-3 and TRBJ2-1; a weak D match, TRBD2 (7 bases). Germline CDR1 SGHTA, CDR2 FQGTGA. The CDR3 is 18 amino acids. V lost 6 bases, J lost 9 bases, and 30 bases lay in between. The CDR3 bases are TGTGCCAGCAGTTCGTTGGACAGAGTGATGGCGGGGGAGGGTGAGCAGTTCTTC. Translation gives CASSSLDRVMAGEGEQFF.

The genes are TRBV28 and TRBJ2-7, with no clear D. Per germline, CDR1 MDHEN and CDR2 SYDVKM. The CDR3 consists of 13 residues. Trimming removed 1 base at V and 3 bases at J, with 7 bases between. The DNA of the CDR3 is TGTGCCAGCAGTTTATCGGGTTACTACGAGCAGTACTTC. It is translated as CASSLSGYYEQYF.

The genes are TRBV14 and TRBJ2-7; D is possibly TRBD2 (5 bases). The germline V gene has CDR1 SGHDN and CDR2 FVKESK. Between the trimmed V and J ends, which lost 3 bases and 1 base, there was a span of 13 bases. This CDR3 is 15 amino acids long. The CDR3 sequence is CASSHGGRGSYEQYF. CDR3 nucleotides: TGTGCCAGCAGCCATGGTGGACGGGGATCCTACGAGCAGTACTTC.

The chain couples TRBV29-1 to TRBJ2-1; 11 bases map to TRBD2. This CDR3 region has 16 residues. After removal of 4 bases from V and 1 base from J, the junction contained 6 bases not matched to a gene. Germline values: CDR1 SQVTM, CDR2 ANQGSEA. CDR3 amino acids: CSVVEIAGGSYNEQFF. In nucleotides, the CDR3 is TGCAGCGTTGTGGAAATAGCGGGGGGGTCCTACAATGAGCAGTTCTTC.

A single count supports this clone. The V and J genes are TRBV11-3 and TRBJ2-5; 8 nucleotides align to TRBD1. This CDR3 has 14 residues. V trimming: 5 bases; J trimming: 11 bases; junction bases outside the gene matches: 13. The germline gives CDR1 SGHNT, CDR2 YENEEA. CDR3 region: CASSARTGHREQYF. The DNA of the CDR3 is TGTGCCAGCAGCGCCCGGACAGGGCATCGGGAGCAGTACTTC.

The chain carries TRBV28 and TRBJ2-7; 7 bases agree with TRBD1. The germline V gene encodes CDR1 MDHEN and CDR2 SYDVKM. This CDR3 is built from 15 residues. The V and J ends lost 6 bases and 4 bases, in that order; junction bases with no gene match: 12. Here the CDR3 DNA reads TGTGCCAGCAGCCCCCCGGCGACAGGGCGTTACGAGCAGTACTTC. This codes for CASSPPATGRYEQYF.

The chain has TRBV5-1 and TRBJ2-2; 8 nucleotides line up with TRBD1. Germline V gene lookup returns CDR1 SGHRS and CDR2 YFSETQ. The CDR3 spans 15 residues. V lost 4 bases to trimming and J lost 5 bases; unmatched junction nucleotides: 7. The CDR3 reads CASSTRTGKTGELFF. The CDR3 bases are TGCGCCAGCAGCACACGGACAGGGAAGACCGGGGAGCTGTTTTTT.

The chain is built from TRBV5-1 and TRBJ1-1, with a possible D match to TRBD1 (5 bases). CDR3 size: 15 residues. V was cut by 0 bases and J by 2 bases, with 11 bases left in between. Germline lookup yields CDR1 SGHRS and CDR2 YFSETQ. CDR3 nucleotides: TGCGCCAGCAGCTTGGTCCCCCAGGGAAACACTGAAGCTTTCTTT. Encoded protein: CASSLVPQGNTEAFF. The complete variable domain, with remaining parts taken from reference TRBV5-1 and TRBJ1-1, reads KAGVTQTPRYLIKTRGQQVTLSCSPISGHRSVSWYQQTPGQGLQFLFEYFSETQRNKGNFPGRFSGRQFSNSRSEMNVSTLELGDSALYLCASSLVPQGNTEAFFGQGTRLTVV.

This chain uses TRBV2 with TRBJ2-5; 10 bases agree with TRBD2. The CDR3 has 16 amino acids. The junction had 10 bases not matched to a gene; V was cut back by 7 bases and J by 2 bases. Germline-derived CDR1 and CDR2 are SNHLY and FYNNEI. The CDR3 DNA sequence: TGTGCCAGCACCCCTAGGAGAGCGGGAGGGCAAGAGACCCAGTACTTC. It codes for CASTPRRAGGQETQYF.

The chain joins TRBV4-2 to TRBJ2-7, with 12 bases identical to TRBD1. The V gene end was trimmed by 0 bases and the J gene end by 5 bases; junction bases not matched to a gene: 2. The CDR3 is 15 residues long. Germline CDR1 LGHNA, CDR2 YNFKEQ. CDR3 in DNA: TGTGCCAGCAGCCAAGAGGGACAGGGGGCCGACGAGCAGTACTTC. This codes for CASSQEGQGADEQYF.

This clone turned up a few times. The chain links TRBV2 to TRBJ1-6, with D unresolved. This CDR3 contains 13 residues. The V end was cut by 7 bases, the J end by 6 bases, with 10 bases between. Germline V CDR1 and CDR2: SNHLY, FYNNEI. CDR3 loop: CASKMTTNSPLHF. The CDR3 DNA follows: TGTGCCAGCAAGATGACAACTAATTCACCCCTCCACTTT.

The genes are TRBV7-9 and TRBJ1-2; TRBD1 matches 7 bases. This CDR3 comprises 14 residues. Germline CDR1 SEHNR, CDR2 FQNEAQ (reference sequence). J gave up 4 bases and V 0 bases, and 2 bases lay outside the gene matches. CDR3 in DNA: TGTGCCAGCAGCTTAGCACAGGGGATCTATGGCTACACCTTC. Protein sequence: CASSLAQGIYGYTF.

This chain joins TRBV4-3 and TRBJ2-1; 8 bases map to TRBD2. Germline V lookup: CDR1 LGHNA, CDR2 YSLEER. This CDR3 is built from 17 residues. V shed 0 bases, J shed 3 bases, and the junction held 7 bases outside the gene matches. This chain's CDR3 is CASSQDPVLAGYNEQFF. The CDR3 DNA follows: TGCGCCAGCAGCCAAGATCCAGTCCTAGCGGGCTACAATGAGCAGTTCTTC.

Concerning this clone: Other nucleotide sequences from this sample produce the same CDR3. This chain connects TRBV13 to TRBJ2-3; 11 bases fit TRBD2. The germline V gene has CDR1 PRHDT and CDR2 FYEKMQ (reference sequence). This CDR3 is 16 amino acids long. V dropped 0 bases and J dropped 3; count of bases not matched to a gene: 2. The CDR3 DNA reads as TGTGCCAGCAGCTTAGGCCTAGCGGGAGGTACAGATACGCAGTATTTT. It encodes CASSLGLAGGTDTQYF.

This chain connects TRBV6-5 to TRBJ2-5, with D perhaps TRBD2 (5 bases). V dropped 2 bases and J dropped 5 bases, with 12 bases sitting between them. CDR3 length: 14 amino acids. CDR1 and CDR2 from the germline V gene are MNHEY and SVGAGI. In DNA, the CDR3 is TGTGCCAGCAGTTACCGAGAGACTACGGAGACCCAGTACTTC. It codes for CASSYRETTETQYF.

This clone was picked up a small number of times. This chain uses TRBV13 with TRBJ2-5, with 9 bases aligning to TRBD1. The CDR3 is 15 residues long. V gave up 4 bases and J gave up 6 bases; unmatched junction bases: 9. CDR1 and CDR2 (germline): PRHDT, FYEKMQ (reference sequence). Here the CDR3 DNA reads TGTGCCAGCAGCTCCGGGACAGGGTCTATACAGACCCAGTACTTC. Protein sequence: CASSSGTGSIQTQYF.

This clone was counted a few times. CDR3 region: CASSEGDSDEQYF. CDR3 in DNA: TGTGCCAGCAGTGAAGGGGACAGTGACGAGCAGTACTTC. This sequence joins TRBV25-1 and TRBJ2-7; 7 bases align to TRBD1. Germline V gene data show CDR1 as MGHDK and CDR2 as SYGVNS. CDR3 size: 13 residues. The V gene end was trimmed by 2 bases and the J gene end by 5 bases; junction bases not matched to a gene: 3.